Many counts were recorded for the clone carrying this TCR beta chain. Stated time point: after trial treatment. Regarding treatment: LDRT plus nivolumab, ipilimumab, low-dose cyclophosphamide and aspirin (RACIN trial). Administered to the donors were nivolumab, ipilimumab, aspirin, low-dose cyclophosphamide and low-dose radiotherapy. V lost 5 bases and J 4 bases, leaving 15 bases between the germline ends. In germline, CDR1 is MDHEN, CDR2 SYDVKM. This CDR3 is built from 14 residues. It was with a constant-region primer and a V-primer adapter that TCRs were amplified over approximately 20 PCR cycles. TCRdb reprocessed the reads via MiXCR and lists one record per CDR3 protein. This sample has some 52,000 distinct CDR3 sequences, with approximately 33% found just once. The sample belongs to a study of low-dose radiotherapy and immunotherapy resistance in tumors. Study in general: Ipilimumab 1 mg/kg every six weeks, together with nivolumab 240 mg every two weeks, was given intravenously to patients. Dosing of intravenous cyclophosphamide at 200 mg/m2 occurred every two weeks and took place one day prior to radiation and immunotherapy. TRAV- and TRBV-specific primers, spanning alpha and beta chains, primed first-strand cDNA.

This chain joins TRBV28 and TRBJ2-7, with D possibly called TRBD1 or TRBD2 (5 bases each). Sequences were derived from PBMCs, sampled after low-dose radiotherapy plus immunotherapy. The clonotype comes from a male donor with rectosigmoid adenocarcinoma. CDR3 in amino acids: CASSPSGPRYEQYF. DNA for the CDR3: TGTGCCAGCAGTCCCTCGGGGCCTCGGTACGAGCAGTACTTC.